Listed below are T cell receptor beta chains from one sample, sequenced in a study of blood T cell repertoires in COVID-19. Repertoires were generated with immunoSEQ multiplex PCR, while TCRdb's copy carries only in-frame clones and drops some. The data show about 150,000 clones, approximately 80% seen once. Specimen: peripheral blood. These receptors all come from a woman between 55 and 75 years old with COVID-19, enrolled during active disease. CDR3s include the opening cysteine and the closing phenylalanine or tryptophan. D genes are given only for firm matches. Only some rows state a clone size, as once, few, many or a class for expanded clones.

19	TRBV5-1	-	TRBJ2-5	TRBD2	TGCGCCAGCAGCTTGTTGGCTAGCGGGAGTCATTGGGCTCAAGAGACCCAGTACTTC	CASSLLASGSHWAQETQYF
15	TRBV7-3	-	TRBJ1-3	-	TGTGCCAGCAGCTTAAATTGGGGGCCTGGAAACACCATATATTTT	CASSLNWGPGNTIYF
12	TRBV7-3	-	TRBJ1-1	TRBD1	TGTGCCAGCAGCCACGACAGGGGGGAAGCTTTCTTT	CASSHDRGEAFF
15	TRBV6-5	-	TRBJ2-1	-	TGTGCCACCAGGGGGACGGGAGTTGTTAGAGATGAGCAGTTCTTC	CATRGTGVVRDEQFF
14	TRBV11-2	-	TRBJ2-7	-	TGTGCCAGCAGCTCCGATACAGTTTCCGGCGAGCAGTACTTC	CASSSDTVSGEQYF
18	TRBV24-1	-	TRBJ2-1	TRBD1	TGTGCCACCAGTGATTTGGGGACCGACAGGGGGCTTTACAATGAGCAGTTCTTC	CATSDLGTDRGLYNEQFF
13	TRBV12-3/TRBV12-4	few	TRBJ1-1	-	TGTGCCAGCAGTAGGGGGTTGAACACTGAAGCTTTCTTT	CASSRGLNTEAFF
16	TRBV10-1	once	TRBJ2-6	-	TGCGCCAGCAGTGGAGGGCGAATCTCTGGGGCCAACGTCCTGACTTTC	CASSGGRISGANVLTF
15	TRBV12-5	-	TRBJ2-1	TRBD2	TGTGCTAGTGGTCCGTCGGGACTATCTTTCAATGAGCAGTTCTTC	CASGPSGLSFNEQFF
13	TRBV6-5	-	TRBJ2-3	-	TGTGCCAGCAGTCCTTTTAGATCAGATACGCAGTATTTT	CASSPFRSDTQYF
16	TRBV19	few	TRBJ1-6	-	TGTGCCAGTACGGAATCGACATTTTTCTATAATTCACCCCTCCACTTT	CASTESTFFYNSPLHF
13	TRBV14	-	TRBJ1-6	-	TGTGCCAGCAGCTTCACTTATAATTCACCCCTCCACTTT	CASSFTYNSPLHF
14	TRBV5-4	once	TRBJ2-5	TRBD2	TGTGCCAGCAGCTCAGGACTAGCGGCTGAGACCCAGTACTTC	CASSSGLAAETQYF
15	TRBV15	-	TRBJ1-5	TRBD1	TGTGCCACCAGCAGCCGACAGGGAGTCAATCAGCCCCAGCATTTT	CATSSRQGVNQPQHF
14	TRBV9	-	TRBJ2-2	-	TGTGCCAGCAGCGTGGGGGGGCCCACCGGGGAGCTGTTTTTT	CASSVGGPTGELFF
14	TRBV5-1	-	TRBJ2-6	TRBD1	TGCGCCAGCAGCCGGACAGGGATTGACGACGTCCTGACTTTC	CASSRTGIDDVLTF
15	TRBV11-1	-	TRBJ2-3	-	TGTGCCAGCAGCTCAGACAGGGGAGGGACAGATACGCAGTATTTT	CASSSDRGGTDTQYF
12	TRBV29-1	-	TRBJ1-2	-	TGCAGCGTTGAAGCTGGGAGCTATGGCTACACCTTC	CSVEAGSYGYTF
19	TRBV19	-	TRBJ2-5	TRBD1	TGTGCCAGTAGTATAGATCCGGTGAGGCGGGACAGGCTCGGAGAGACCCAGTACTTC	CASSIDPVRRDRLGETQYF
14	TRBV3-1/TRBV3-2	-	TRBJ2-1	TRBD2	TGTGCCAGCAGCCCCTGGACTAGCTTAAATGAGCAGTTCTTC	CASSPWTSLNEQFF
17	TRBV9	once	TRBJ2-2	-	TGTGCCAGCAGCGTAGGTACAGGATACACGAACACCGGGGAGCTGTTTTTT	CASSVGTGYTNTGELFF
14	TRBV5-1	-	TRBJ1-1	TRBD1	TGCGCCAGCAGCTTCGGGACAGGGGAGAGTGAAGCTTTCTTT	CASSFGTGESEAFF
16	TRBV3-1/TRBV3-2	once	TRBJ2-3	TRBD2	TGTGCCAGCAGCCAAGAACCCAGCGGGGGGGCGAATACGCAGTATTTT	CASSQEPSGGANTQYF
13	TRBV12-3/TRBV12-4	-	TRBJ2-7	-	TGTGCCAGCAGCCCGGACTCTCGCTACGAGCAGTACTTC	CASSPDSRYEQYF
14	TRBV9	-	TRBJ2-2	-	TGTGCCAGCAGCGGACAGGTTCGTGCCGGGGAGCTGTTTTTT	CASSGQVRAGELFF
11	TRBV7-3	-	TRBJ2-1	-	TGTGCCAGCAGCTCGGGAGTTGAGCAGTTCTTC	CASSSGVEQFF
13	TRBV24-1	-	TRBJ2-1	-	TGTGCCACCACCTCCTTCGGGATGAGTGAGCAGTTCTTC	CATTSFGMSEQFF
17	TRBV18	-	TRBJ2-2	TRBD1	TGTGCCAGCTCACGCTCCTTAACAGGGGGGAACACCGGGGAGCTGTTTTTT	CASSRSLTGGNTGELFF
14	TRBV19	-	TRBJ2-1	TRBD2	TGTGCCAGTAGTATGCTAGCGGAGGCCAATGAGCAGTTCTTC	CASSMLAEANEQFF
12	TRBV6-5	-	TRBJ1-2	TRBD1	TGTGCCAGCAGTTCGACAGGGGATGGCTACACCTTC	CASSSTGDGYTF
16	TRBV7-9	-	TRBJ2-1	TRBD2	TGTGCCAGCAGCTTTGTATTAGCGGGAGGTGGCAATGAGCAGTTCTTC	CASSFVLAGGGNEQFF
13	TRBV27	few	TRBJ1-2	-	TGTGCCAGCAGTTTAAGACAGAACTATGGCTACACCTTC	CASSLRQNYGYTF
14	TRBV2	-	TRBJ1-2	-	TGTGCCAGCAGTGAACGTGGTGGGGCCTATGGCTACACCTTC	CASSERGGAYGYTF
16	TRBV19	-	TRBJ2-5	-	TGTGCCAGTAGTAGCAGGACAGGGAGGGTCCAAGAGACCCAGTACTTC	CASSSRTGRVQETQYF
15	TRBV12-5	-	TRBJ1-5	-	TGTGCTAGTGGACGACAGAGTATTAGCAATCAGCCCCAGCATTTT	CASGRQSISNQPQHF
13	TRBV5-1	-	TRBJ1-5	-	TGCGCCAGCAGCTCCCTAGCAGGACAGCCCCAGCATTTT	CASSSLAGQPQHF
11	TRBV12-3/TRBV12-4	-	TRBJ1-2	-	TGTGCCAGCAGTTTTTATGATGGCTACACCTTC	CASSFYDGYTF
13	TRBV7-9	-	TRBJ1-4	-	TGTGCCAGCAGCTTAATGACAGAAGAAAAACTGTTTTTT	CASSLMTEEKLFF
15	TRBV27	-	TRBJ1-1	-	TGTGCCAGCAGTTTATGGGGAGAGATGAACACTGAAGCTTTCTTT	CASSLWGEMNTEAFF
14	TRBV3-1/TRBV3-2	-	TRBJ2-3	-	TGTGCCAGCAGCCAAGTGGCGGGACGGGATACGCAGTATTTT	CASSQVAGRDTQYF
13	TRBV5-1	once	TRBJ1-1	-	TGCGCCAGCAGCCCGGAATCGGGATTCCTCGCTTTCTTT	CASSPESGFLAFF
15	TRBV9	-	TRBJ1-3	TRBD1	TGTGCCAGCAGGGCAGGGACAGTCCCTGGAAACACCATATATTTT	CASRAGTVPGNTIYF
15	TRBV7-2	-	TRBJ2-5	TRBD2	TGTGCCAGCAGCGTCCGACTAGCGGGACAAGAGACCCAGTACTTC	CASSVRLAGQETQYF
12	TRBV5-6	-	TRBJ1-2	TRBD1	TGTGCCAGCAGCCCCGGGACAGAGGGCTACACCTTC	CASSPGTEGYTF
15	TRBV25-1	-	TRBJ1-1	TRBD1	TGTGCCAGCAGTGGGGACAGGGGGCGACAAACTGAAGCTTTCTTT	CASSGDRGRQTEAFF
18	TRBV18	-	TRBJ2-7	-	TGTGCCAGCTCACCACCCCCGTTCTTAGGCCGGGTCTCCTACGAGCAGTACTTC	CASSPPPFLGRVSYEQYF